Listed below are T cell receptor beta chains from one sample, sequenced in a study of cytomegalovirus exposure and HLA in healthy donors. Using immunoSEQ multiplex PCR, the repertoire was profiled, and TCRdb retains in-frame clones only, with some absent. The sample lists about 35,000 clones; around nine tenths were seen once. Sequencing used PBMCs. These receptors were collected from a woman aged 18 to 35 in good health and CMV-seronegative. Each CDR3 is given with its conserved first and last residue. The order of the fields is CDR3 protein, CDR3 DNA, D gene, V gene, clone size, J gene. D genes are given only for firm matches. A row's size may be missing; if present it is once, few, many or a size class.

CDR3aa: CASSFSTVKGANYGYTF
CDR3nt: TGTGCCAGCAGTTTTTCTACAGTAAAGGGAGCTAACTATGGCTACACCTTC
d_gene: -
v_gene: TRBV28
abundance: -
j_gene: TRBJ1-2

CDR3aa: CASRGQPNTEAFF
CDR3nt: TGTGCCAGCAGGGGACAGCCAAACACTGAAGCTTTCTTT
d_gene: TRBD1
v_gene: TRBV6-4
abundance: -
j_gene: TRBJ1-1

CDR3aa: CTSSQDRSSGFYEQYF
CDR3nt: TGCACCAGCAGCCAAGATCGGTCTAGCGGATTCTACGAGCAGTACTTC
d_gene: -
v_gene: TRBV1
abundance: once
j_gene: TRBJ2-7

CDR3aa: CASRPGTGLGQETQYF
CDR3nt: TGTGCCTCCCGACCAGGGACAGGTTTGGGACAAGAGACCCAGTACTTC
d_gene: TRBD1
v_gene: TRBV10-3
abundance: once
j_gene: TRBJ2-5

CDR3aa: CAWSVLRDRDTDTQYF
CDR3nt: TGTGCCTGGAGTGTACTTCGGGACAGGGACACAGATACGCAGTATTTT
d_gene: TRBD1
v_gene: TRBV30
abundance: -
j_gene: TRBJ2-3

CDR3aa: CASSQVSWRDYEQYF
CDR3nt: TGTGCCAGCAGCCAAGTGAGTTGGAGAGACTACGAGCAGTACTTC
d_gene: -
v_gene: TRBV14
abundance: -
j_gene: TRBJ2-7

CDR3aa: CASSAGSGSSTDTQYF
CDR3nt: TGTGCCAGCAGCGCCGGCAGCGGTTCTAGCACAGATACGCAGTATTTT
d_gene: -
v_gene: TRBV5-6
abundance: -
j_gene: TRBJ2-3

CDR3aa: CSAGGGYGYTF
CDR3nt: TGCAGTGCTGGGGGCGGCTATGGCTACACCTTC
d_gene: -
v_gene: TRBV20-1
abundance: -
j_gene: TRBJ1-2

CDR3aa: CASTSTSAGQPQHF
CDR3nt: TGTGCCAGCACCTCCACATCGGCGGGTCAGCCCCAGCATTTT
d_gene: -
v_gene: TRBV28
abundance: -
j_gene: TRBJ1-5

CDR3aa: CASSLGIQETQYF
CDR3nt: TGTGCCAGCAGCTTGGGTATTCAAGAGACCCAGTACTTC
d_gene: -
v_gene: TRBV5-6
abundance: -
j_gene: TRBJ2-5

CDR3aa: CASSTRTGGGTEAFF
CDR3nt: TGCGCCAGCAGCACCAGGACAGGGGGCGGCACTGAAGCTTTCTTT
d_gene: TRBD1
v_gene: TRBV5-1
abundance: -
j_gene: TRBJ1-1

CDR3aa: CASLSFGQGVNYGYTF
CDR3nt: TGTGCCAGCCTATCCTTCGGCCAGGGGGTAAACTATGGCTACACCTTC
d_gene: TRBD1
v_gene: TRBV19
abundance: -
j_gene: TRBJ1-2

CDR3aa: CASRPTLGGRESDTQYF
CDR3nt: TGTGCCAGCAGGCCCACCCTCGGCGGGAGGGAATCAGATACGCAGTATTTT
d_gene: TRBD2
v_gene: TRBV7-2
abundance: -
j_gene: TRBJ2-3

CDR3aa: CASTGPRTGGYEQYF
CDR3nt: TGTGCCAGCACCGGCCCTCGGACAGGGGGCTACGAGCAGTACTTC
d_gene: TRBD1
v_gene: TRBV2
abundance: -
j_gene: TRBJ2-7

CDR3aa: CSVALRQVSYEQYF
CDR3nt: TGCAGCGTTGCCTTGAGACAGGTGAGCTACGAGCAGTACTTC
d_gene: -
v_gene: TRBV29-1
abundance: -
j_gene: TRBJ2-7

CDR3aa: CASSSLDTQYF
CDR3nt: TGTGCCAGCAGTTCCCTAGATACGCAGTATTTT
d_gene: -
v_gene: TRBV28
abundance: -
j_gene: TRBJ2-3

CDR3aa: CASFTGTYEQYF
CDR3nt: TGTGCCAGCTTTACAGGTACCTACGAGCAGTACTTC
d_gene: -
v_gene: TRBV6-1
abundance: -
j_gene: TRBJ2-7

CDR3aa: CASSISGSYEQYF
CDR3nt: TGTGCCAGTAGTATCAGCGGGAGCTACGAGCAGTACTTC
d_gene: TRBD2
v_gene: TRBV19
abundance: -
j_gene: TRBJ2-7

CDR3aa: CSAGPGAEAFF
CDR3nt: TGCAGTGCCGGGCCAGGGGCTGAAGCTTTCTTT
d_gene: -
v_gene: TRBV20-1
abundance: few
j_gene: TRBJ1-1

CDR3aa: CSASFGGTAFSGELFF
CDR3nt: TGCAGCGCCTCTTTTGGCGGGACGGCCTTTTCCGGGGAGCTGTTTTTT
d_gene: -
v_gene: TRBV29-1
abundance: -
j_gene: TRBJ2-2

CDR3aa: CASREGLADQETQYF
CDR3nt: TGTGCCAGCAGAGAAGGACTAGCGGACCAAGAGACCCAGTACTTC
d_gene: TRBD2
v_gene: TRBV4-2
abundance: -
j_gene: TRBJ2-5

CDR3aa: CASSLLGTSRNPYEQYF
CDR3nt: TGTGCCAGCAGCTTATTAGGGACTAGCCGAAACCCCTACGAGCAGTACTTC
d_gene: TRBD2
v_gene: TRBV7-6
abundance: -
j_gene: TRBJ2-7

CDR3aa: CASSQETGGPLDEQYF
CDR3nt: TGCGCCAGCAGCCAAGAGACAGGGGGGCCTTTAGACGAGCAGTACTTC
d_gene: TRBD1
v_gene: TRBV4-3
abundance: -
j_gene: TRBJ2-7

CDR3aa: CASSSSGSSYEQYF
CDR3nt: TGTGCCAGCAGCTCTAGCGGGAGCTCCTACGAGCAGTACTTC
d_gene: TRBD2
v_gene: TRBV4-2
abundance: -
j_gene: TRBJ2-7

CDR3aa: CASSFGRVKATNEKLFF
CDR3nt: TGTGCCAGCAGTTTCGGCAGGGTCAAGGCAACTAATGAAAAACTGTTTTTT
d_gene: -
v_gene: TRBV6-9
abundance: -
j_gene: TRBJ1-4

CDR3aa: CSVKVASSTDTQYF
CDR3nt: TGCAGCGTCAAGGTAGCCTCTAGCACAGATACGCAGTATTTT
d_gene: -
v_gene: TRBV29-1
abundance: -
j_gene: TRBJ2-3

CDR3aa: CASRPQGRSTDTQYF
CDR3nt: TGTGCCAGCAGGCCACAGGGGAGGTCGACAGATACGCAGTATTTT
d_gene: -
v_gene: TRBV6-6
abundance: -
j_gene: TRBJ2-3